This TCR beta chain emerged from a study of Ad26.COV2.S vaccination and SARS-CoV-2 variants. Study observations and caveats: Measurement of non-spike TCR breadth gave similar results in vaccine and placebo recipients.

This clone was recorded once. The antigen is undetermined. Measured with immunoSEQ multiplex PCR; TCRdb has only the in-frame clones, and not every one. Here the sample spans 120,000 to 150,000 clones, about nine tenths being singletons. This CDR3 has 10 residues. The junction had 0 bases not matched to a gene; V was cut back by 5 bases and J by 6 bases. CDR1 SQVTM and CDR2 ANQGSEA come from the germline V gene. This clonotype was obtained from a human donor who had recovered from COVID-19. The chain has TRBV29-1 and TRBJ1-1; TRBD1 aligns across 7 bases. The sequences come from peripheral blood, collected after recovery from COVID-19. The CDR3 sequence: CSVQGAEAFF. The CDR3 DNA reads as TGCAGCGTTCAGGGGGCTGAAGCTTTCTTT.